This TCR beta chain appears in the sequencing data of a study of human T cells and chemical hapten exposure. Study-wide context: DPC at 2% was the sensitizing agent, placed on about 2 cm by about 2 cm of upper inner arm skin. There were weekly diphenylcyclopropenone doses to the scalp for patients throughout the roughly 22-week study.

Many counts were recorded for this clonotype. Its target is not known. TCRdb called the RACE reads again in MiXCR, with one record for every CDR3 protein. The repertoire includes 80,000 to 100,000 distinct CDR3 sequences, about 9.3% of them detected once, and 2% to 2.5% sits in the top ten. The CDR3 is made up of 16 amino acids. V lost 4 bases to trimming and J lost 3 bases, with 16 bases between them. Germline V gene data show CDR1 as LGHDT and CDR2 as YNNKEL (reference sequence). Time point here: patch test 2, 6 weeks after DPC sensitization. The sample's treatment: therapeutic diphenylcyclopropenone sensitization with weekly scalp DPC. Study results and caveats: No alteration of TCRs above 1 in 1000 frequency was seen with DPC sensitization. Expanded TCR counts at PT1 were positively correlated with the patch test score.

The receptor was isolated from a woman aged 35 to 49 with alopecia areata. Some clones in this sample may be carry-over from other donors' samples. The chain links TRBV3-1 to TRBJ2-1; possibly TRBD1 or TRBD2 for D (5 bases each). The source material was whole blood, sampled in connection with sensitization to the hapten diphenylcyclopropenone (DPC). CDR3 bases: TGTGCCAGCAGCCTCTGGGGGACCCAAAGCTACAATGAGCAGTTCTTC. Translating gives CASSLWGTQSYNEQFF.